The following is a T cell receptor (beta chain) sequence with its context. This clone appeared once. Its antigen remains undetermined. No clone much larger than this one lies a single base away; base qualities are absent. No immune events, such as infections, were documented for the healthy donors during the collection period. Healthy-donor blood repertoires served as a training cohort to calibrate time-dependent variance in a beta-binomial model of T-cell clone differential abundance. The training cohort comprised ten or so healthy donors, 3 female and 7 male. The donors were between roughly 29 and 70 years old, with an average age of roughly 40 years. Obtained from a commercial supplier, whole blood was collected from each healthy donor at three time points set about 2 weeks apart. Genomic DNA was extracted from unsorted whole blood for immunosequencing. V loses 9 bases at its end and J loses 0 bases; junction bases beyond the gene matches: 5. The germline V gene supplies CDR1 MNHEY and CDR2 SVGAGI. From the cysteine through the phenylalanine, the CDR3 covers 14 amino acids. CDR3 DNA is the only sequence kept; it has 42 bases, read in frame from the first base.

This sample was included in a study of identifying expanded T cells in peripheral blood (dated by TCRdb to between 2019 and 2020). Study-wide context: Technical replicates were generated by sequencing separate aliquots of the same genomic DNA pool, and four replicates were compared pairwise.

What the authors observed across the whole study: Both the number of clones called differentially abundant and the false-positive rate were significantly reduced by the beta-binomial model across all healthy-donor time intervals. The authors expected that biological variance in healthy repertoires might rise further over much longer intervals, such as months to years. Approximately 1.2 differentially abundant clones were flagged by the binomial model between technical replicates, whereas about 16 and 19 were flagged over two weeks and four weeks, respectively. Variance in clone template counts between approximately two-week samples significantly increased with total template count across all healthy donors.

The immunoSEQ Assay, which uses bias-controlled multiplex PCR amplification of genomic DNA, was used to profile TCRbeta CDR3 regions. On the authors' methods: To quantify the absolute abundance of each unique TCRbeta CDR3 region, the sequences were collapsed and filtered. Differential abundance was tested with a binomial (Fisher-equivalent) model and with a beta-binomial model adding time-dependent variance fitted from healthy donors. Clones with fewer than 5 combined templates were excluded, and clones with Benjamini-Hochberg FDR below 0.01 were called differentially abundant. In the beta-binomial model, variance was expressed as a function of the total template count across the two samples, in the form v = (b*log(k)+a)^2. TCRdb provides this immuneACCESS table in a form limited to in-frame rearrangements. Some clones are lacking; in checked studies, under half of them reflect an unresolved V gene, and why the rest are absent is not known. V, J and clone size reflect that table, while D and trimming were determined from the DNA. The sample profile shows approximately 130,000 clones; around nine tenths of them were found once. Approximately 8.9% of the sample is in the top ten clones.

The sequence joins TRBV6-5 to TRBJ2-1, and 7 bases in between align with TRBD2. The sample was blood. The TCR originated in a person aged 18-70 years in good health. The DNA reads as follows: TGTGCCAGTAAGAGGGAGGGCTCCTACAATGAGCAGTTCTTC. Its translation reads: CASKREGSYNEQFF.